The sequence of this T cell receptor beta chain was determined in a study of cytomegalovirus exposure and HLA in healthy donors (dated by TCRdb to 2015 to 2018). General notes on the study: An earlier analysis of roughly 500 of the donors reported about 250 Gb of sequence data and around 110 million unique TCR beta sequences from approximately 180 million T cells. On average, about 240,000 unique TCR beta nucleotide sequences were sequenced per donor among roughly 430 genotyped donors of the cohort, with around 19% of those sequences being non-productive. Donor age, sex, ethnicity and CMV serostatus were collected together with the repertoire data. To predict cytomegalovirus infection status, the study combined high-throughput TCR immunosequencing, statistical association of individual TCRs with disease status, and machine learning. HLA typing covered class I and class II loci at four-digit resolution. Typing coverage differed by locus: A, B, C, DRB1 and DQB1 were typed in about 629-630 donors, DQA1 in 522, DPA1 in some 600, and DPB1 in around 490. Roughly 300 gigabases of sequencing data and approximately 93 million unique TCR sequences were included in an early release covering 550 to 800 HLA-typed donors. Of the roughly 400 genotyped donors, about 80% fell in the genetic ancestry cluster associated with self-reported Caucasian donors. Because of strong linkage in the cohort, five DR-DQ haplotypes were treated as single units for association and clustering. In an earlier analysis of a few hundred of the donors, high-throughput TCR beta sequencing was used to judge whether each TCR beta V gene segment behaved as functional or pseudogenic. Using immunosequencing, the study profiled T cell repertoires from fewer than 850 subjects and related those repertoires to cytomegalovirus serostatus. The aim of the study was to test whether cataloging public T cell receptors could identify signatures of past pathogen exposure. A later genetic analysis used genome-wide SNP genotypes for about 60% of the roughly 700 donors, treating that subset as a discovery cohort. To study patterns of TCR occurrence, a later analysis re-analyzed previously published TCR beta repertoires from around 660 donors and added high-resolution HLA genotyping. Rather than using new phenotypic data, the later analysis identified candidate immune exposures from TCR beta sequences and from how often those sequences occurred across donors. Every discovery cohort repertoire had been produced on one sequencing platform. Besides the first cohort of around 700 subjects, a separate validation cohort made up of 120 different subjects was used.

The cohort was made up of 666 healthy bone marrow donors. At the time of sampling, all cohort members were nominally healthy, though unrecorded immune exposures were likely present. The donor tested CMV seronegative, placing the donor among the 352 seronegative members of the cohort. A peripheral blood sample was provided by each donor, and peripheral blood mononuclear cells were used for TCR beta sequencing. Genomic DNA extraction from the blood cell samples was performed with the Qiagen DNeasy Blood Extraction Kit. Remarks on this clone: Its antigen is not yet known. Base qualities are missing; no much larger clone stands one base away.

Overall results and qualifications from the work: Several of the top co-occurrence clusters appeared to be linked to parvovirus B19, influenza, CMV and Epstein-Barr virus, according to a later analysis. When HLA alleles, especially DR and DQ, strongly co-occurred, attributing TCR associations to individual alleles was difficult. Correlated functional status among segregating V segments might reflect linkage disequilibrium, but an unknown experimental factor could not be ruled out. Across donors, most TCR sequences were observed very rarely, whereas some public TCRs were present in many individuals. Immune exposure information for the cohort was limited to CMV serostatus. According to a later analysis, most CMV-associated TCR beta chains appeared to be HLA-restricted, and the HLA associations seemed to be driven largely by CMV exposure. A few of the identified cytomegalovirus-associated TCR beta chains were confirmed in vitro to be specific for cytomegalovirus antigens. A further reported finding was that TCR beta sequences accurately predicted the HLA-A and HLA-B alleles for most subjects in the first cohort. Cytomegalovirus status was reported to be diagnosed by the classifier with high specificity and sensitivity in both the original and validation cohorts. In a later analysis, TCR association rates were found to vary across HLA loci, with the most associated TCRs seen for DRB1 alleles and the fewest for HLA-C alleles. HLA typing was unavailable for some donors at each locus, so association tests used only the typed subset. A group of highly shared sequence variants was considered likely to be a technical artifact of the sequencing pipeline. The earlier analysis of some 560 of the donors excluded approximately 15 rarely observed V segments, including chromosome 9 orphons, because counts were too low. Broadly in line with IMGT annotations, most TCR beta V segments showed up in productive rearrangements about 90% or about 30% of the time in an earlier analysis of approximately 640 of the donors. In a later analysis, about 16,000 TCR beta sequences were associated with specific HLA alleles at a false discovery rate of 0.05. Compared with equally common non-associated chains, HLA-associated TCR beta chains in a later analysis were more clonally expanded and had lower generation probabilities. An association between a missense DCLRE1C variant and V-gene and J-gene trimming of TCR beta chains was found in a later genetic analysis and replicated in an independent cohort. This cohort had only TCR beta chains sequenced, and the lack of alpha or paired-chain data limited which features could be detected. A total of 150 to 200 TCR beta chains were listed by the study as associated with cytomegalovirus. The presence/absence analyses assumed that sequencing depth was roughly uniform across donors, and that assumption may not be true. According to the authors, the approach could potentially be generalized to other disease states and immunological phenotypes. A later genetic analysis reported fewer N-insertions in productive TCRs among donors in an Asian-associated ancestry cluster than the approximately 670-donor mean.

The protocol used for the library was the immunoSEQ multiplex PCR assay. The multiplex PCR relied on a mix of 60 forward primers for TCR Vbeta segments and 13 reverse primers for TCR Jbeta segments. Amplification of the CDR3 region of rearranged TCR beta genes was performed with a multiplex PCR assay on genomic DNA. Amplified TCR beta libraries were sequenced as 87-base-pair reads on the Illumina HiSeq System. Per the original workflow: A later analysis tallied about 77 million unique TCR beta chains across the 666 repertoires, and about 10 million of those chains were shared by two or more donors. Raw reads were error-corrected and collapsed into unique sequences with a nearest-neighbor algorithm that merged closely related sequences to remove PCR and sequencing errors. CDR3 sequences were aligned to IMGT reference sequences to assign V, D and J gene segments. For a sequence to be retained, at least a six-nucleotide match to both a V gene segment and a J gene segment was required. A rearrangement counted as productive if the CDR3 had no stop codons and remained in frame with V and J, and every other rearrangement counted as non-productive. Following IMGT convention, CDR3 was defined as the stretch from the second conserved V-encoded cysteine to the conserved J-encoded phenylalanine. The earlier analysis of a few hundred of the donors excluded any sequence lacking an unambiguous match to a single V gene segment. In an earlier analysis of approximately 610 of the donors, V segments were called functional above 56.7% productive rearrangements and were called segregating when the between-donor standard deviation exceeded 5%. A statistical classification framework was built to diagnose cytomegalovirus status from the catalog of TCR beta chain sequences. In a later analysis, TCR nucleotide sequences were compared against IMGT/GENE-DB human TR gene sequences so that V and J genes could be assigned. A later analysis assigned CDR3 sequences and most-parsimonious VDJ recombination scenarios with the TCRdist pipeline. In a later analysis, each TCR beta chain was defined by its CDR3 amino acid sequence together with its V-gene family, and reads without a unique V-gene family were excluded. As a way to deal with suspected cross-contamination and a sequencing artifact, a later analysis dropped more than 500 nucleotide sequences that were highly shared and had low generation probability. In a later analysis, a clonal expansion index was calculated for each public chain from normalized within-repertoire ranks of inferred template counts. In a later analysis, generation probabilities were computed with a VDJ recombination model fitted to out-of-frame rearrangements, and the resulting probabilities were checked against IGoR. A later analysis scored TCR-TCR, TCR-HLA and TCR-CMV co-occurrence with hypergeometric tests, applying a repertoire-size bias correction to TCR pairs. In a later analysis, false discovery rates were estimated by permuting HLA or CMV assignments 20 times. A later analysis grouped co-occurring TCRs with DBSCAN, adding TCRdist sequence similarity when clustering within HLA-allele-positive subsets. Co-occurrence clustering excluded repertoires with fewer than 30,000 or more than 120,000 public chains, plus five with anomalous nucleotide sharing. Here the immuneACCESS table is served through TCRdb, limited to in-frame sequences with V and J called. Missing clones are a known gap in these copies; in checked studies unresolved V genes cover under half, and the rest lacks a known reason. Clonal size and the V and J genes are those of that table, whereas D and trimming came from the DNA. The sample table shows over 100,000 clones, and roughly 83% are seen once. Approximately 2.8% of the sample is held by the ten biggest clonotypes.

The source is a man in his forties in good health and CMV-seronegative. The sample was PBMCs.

The bases are TGTGCCAGCGAAGACAGGGGGGGAAACACCATATATTTT. Its product reads: CASEDRGGNTIYF. The V and J genes are TRBV5-4 and TRBJ1-3; the central 9 bases match TRBD1. The CDR3 contains 13 residues, cysteine and phenylalanine counted. Only the CDR3 part of the read is kept: 39 bases, read in frame from the first base. After removal of 7 bases from V and 4 bases from J, the junction retains 3 bases not matched to a gene. From a lookup of the germline V gene (reference sequence), CDR1 and CDR2 are SGHNT and YYREEE.